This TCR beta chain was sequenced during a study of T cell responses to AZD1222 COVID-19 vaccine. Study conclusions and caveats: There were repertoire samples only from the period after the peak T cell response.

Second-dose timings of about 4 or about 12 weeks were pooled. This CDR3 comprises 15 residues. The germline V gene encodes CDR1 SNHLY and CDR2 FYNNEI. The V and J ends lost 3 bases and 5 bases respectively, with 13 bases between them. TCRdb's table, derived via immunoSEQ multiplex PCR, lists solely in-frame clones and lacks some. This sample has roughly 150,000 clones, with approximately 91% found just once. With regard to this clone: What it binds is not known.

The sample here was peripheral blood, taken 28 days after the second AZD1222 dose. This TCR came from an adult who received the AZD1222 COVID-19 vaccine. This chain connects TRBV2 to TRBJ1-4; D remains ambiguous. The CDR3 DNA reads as TGTGCCAGCAGTGATACAGCGACCGAGAATGAAAAACTGTTTTTT. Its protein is CASSDTATENEKLFF.